These T cell receptor beta chains were read from a single sample in a study of T cells in Graves' hyperthyroidism and ophthalmopathy. TCRdb reprocessed the multiplex PCR reads via MiXCR and lists one record per CDR3 protein. Of a few hundred thousand distinct CDR3 sequences in the sample, 15% to 20% were seen once. The sequenced sample consisted of blood. These receptors originate from a woman aged 40 to 49 with Graves' ophthalmopathy. CDR3s include the opening cysteine and the closing phenylalanine or tryptophan. D genes are given only for firm matches. The size field is filled for only some rows; it gives once, few, many or a size class.

j_call v_call clone_size d_call cdr3_aa cdr3_nt
TRBJ2-1 TRBV9 many . CASSVGGVYEQFF TGTGCCAGCAGCGTAGGGGGGGTGTATGAGCAGTTCTTC
TRBJ1-3 TRBV29-1 many . CSVEGGSGYSGNTIYF TGCAGCGTTGAAGGTGGCAGCGGCTACTCTGGAAACACCATATATTTT
TRBJ1-2 TRBV10-3 . . CAISDKQDYGYTF TGTGCCATCAGTGACAAACAGGATTATGGCTACACCTTC
TRBJ2-7 TRBV6-5 many TRBD2 CASSYNIAGGPREQYF TGTGCCAGCAGTTACAATATAGCGGGAGGGCCTCGGGAGCAGTACTTC
TRBJ2-5 TRBV6-1 . TRBD2 CASSEGGRATQYF TGTGCCAGCAGTGAAGGTGGGAGGGCGACCCAGTACTTC
TRBJ1-1 TRBV13 many . CASSHQQGVDTEAFF TGTGCCAGCAGCCATCAACAGGGCGTTGACACTGAAGCTTTCTTT
TRBJ1-5 TRBV24-1 . TRBD1 CATSERGQGNQPQHF TGTGCCACCAGTGAGAGAGGACAGGGCAATCAGCCCCAGCATTTT
TRBJ1-6 TRBV20-1 . TRBD1 CSAGGTGVNSPLHF TGCAGTGCTGGGGGGACAGGGGTTAATTCACCCCTCCACTTT
TRBJ2-7 TRBV6-5 many TRBD2 CASTTSGNLYEQYF TGTGCCAGCACCACTAGCGGGAATCTCTACGAGCAGTACTTC
TRBJ1-1 TRBV28 many TRBD1 CASSPAGGGHTEAFF TGTGCCAGCAGTCCTGCAGGGGGGGGACACACTGAAGCTTTCTTT
TRBJ2-2 TRBV4-2 . TRBD1 CASSPLVVGGIGELFF TGTGCCAGCAGCCCATTGGTTGTAGGGGGCATCGGGGAGCTGTTTTTT
TRBJ1-1 TRBV9 many . CASSISPSTTEAFF TGTGCCAGCAGCATCAGCCCCAGTACGACTGAAGCTTTCTTT
TRBJ2-2 TRBV5-1 many TRBD2 CASSPKTSGSPGELFF TGCGCCAGCAGCCCGAAAACTAGCGGGAGTCCCGGGGAGCTGTTTTTT
TRBJ2-7 TRBV11-1 many TRBD2 CASSLRGGRSYEQYF TGTGCCAGCAGCTTACGCGGGGGTAGGTCCTACGAGCAGTACTTC
TRBJ1-5 TRBV9 many . CDGLDRSNQPQHF TGTGATGGACTCGACAGGAGCAATCAGCCCCAGCATTTT
TRBJ1-3 TRBV6-5 many . CASNLQGPGNTIYF TGTGCCAGCAATCTACAGGGACCTGGAAACACCATATATTTT
TRBJ2-1 TRBV20-1 many TRBD2 CSALWTREHNEQFF TGCAGCGCCCTCTGGACTAGGGAGCACAATGAGCAGTTCTTC
TRBJ1-6 TRBV6-2/TRBV6-3 . . CASTKAVPGTSKSPLHF TGTGCCAGCACCAAAGCTGTTCCCGGGACATCTAAGTCACCCCTCCACTTT
TRBJ2-5 TRBV11-2 many TRBD2 CASSPGVGGKLQETQYF TGTGCCAGCAGCCCTGGCGTGGGAGGGAAACTCCAAGAGACCCAGTACTTC
TRBJ2-7 TRBV2 many TRBD1 CASSDESRQGYEQYF TGTGCCAGCAGTGATGAGTCGAGACAGGGCTACGAGCAGTACTTC
TRBJ1-5 TRBV20-1 many TRBD1 CSARGQGTQPQHF TGCAGTGCTAGAGGACAGGGTACTCAGCCCCAGCATTTT
TRBJ2-5 TRBV6-2/TRBV6-3 . TRBD1 CASSYTGGNQETQYF TGTGCCAGCAGTTACACAGGGGGCAACCAAGAGACCCAGTACTTC
TRBJ2-7 TRBV13 many TRBD1 CASSGRDRGRIYEQYF TGTGCCAGCAGCGGGCGGGACAGGGGGCGCATCTACGAGCAGTACTTC
TRBJ2-7 TRBV6-5 many TRBD2 CASSYGSSGRYEQYF TGTGCCAGCAGTTATGGGTCTAGCGGGAGGTACGAGCAGTACTTC
TRBJ1-1 TRBV20-1 many . CSAARGGLSNTEAFF TGCAGTGCTGCTCGAGGTGGGCTTTCGAACACTGAAGCTTTCTTT
TRBJ2-5 TRBV6-2/TRBV6-3 . TRBD1 CASSTSRTGAVQETQYF TGTGCCAGCAGTACGTCCAGGACAGGGGCTGTCCAAGAGACCCAGTACTTC
TRBJ2-7 TRBV7-8 many . CASSLWRLGVYEQYF TGTGCCAGCAGCCTCTGGCGCCTAGGGGTCTACGAGCAGTACTTC
TRBJ2-7 TRBV7-9 many . CASSPTGQPYEQYF TGTGCCAGCAGCCCGACCGGACAGCCCTACGAGCAGTACTTC
TRBJ2-2 TRBV4-1 . TRBD2 CASSQALGASGRDTGELFF TGCGCCAGCAGCCAAGCGTTAGGGGCTAGCGGGAGAGACACCGGGGAGCTGTTTTTT
TRBJ2-4 TRBV28 many . CASTQGGAELTAKNIQYF TGTGCCAGCACCCAGGGGGGGGCCGAACTGACAGCCAAAAACATTCAGTACTTC
TRBJ1-1 TRBV4-1 many . CASSQGAAMNTEAFF TGCGCCAGCAGCCAAGGGGCGGCGATGAACACTGAAGCTTTCTTT
TRBJ1-6 TRBV28 many . CASSSPGPGNSPLHF TGTGCCAGCAGTTCCCCGGGACCGGGGAATTCACCCCTCCACTTT
TRBJ2-4 TRBV29-1 many TRBD2 CSVGLAGERETKNIQYF TGCAGCGTTGGTCTAGCGGGAGAACGGGAAACCAAAAACATTCAGTACTTC
TRBJ2-7 TRBV29-1 many . CSVEEPKQGSYEQYF TGCAGCGTTGAGGAACCTAAACAGGGTTCCTACGAGCAGTACTTC
TRBJ2-3 TRBV7-8 many . CASRPHERNGGADTQYF TGTGCCAGCAGACCCCACGAGAGAAACGGGGGCGCAGATACGCAGTATTTT
TRBJ2-5 TRBV6-1 . TRBD1 CASGGPGGKTQYF TGTGCCAGCGGCGGGCCAGGGGGCAAGACCCAGTACTTC
TRBJ1-1 TRBV20-1 many . CSALGLNTEAFF TGCAGTGCTCTAGGTCTGAACACTGAAGCTTTCTTT
TRBJ2-7 TRBV12-3/TRBV12-4 many . CASSWGAYEQYF TGTGCCAGCAGTTGGGGGGCGTACGAGCAGTACTTC
TRBJ2-7 TRBV6-2/TRBV6-3 many . CASKEGGRDEQYF TGTGCCAGCAAAGAGGGAGGTCGGGACGAGCAGTACTTC
TRBJ2-7 TRBV6-2/TRBV6-3 . . CASSLGGFGQYF TGTGCCAGCAGTTTGGGTGGATTCGGGCAGTACTTC
TRBJ1-2 TRBV6-5 few TRBD1 CASSYVRTGGSYGYTF TGTGCCAGCAGTTACGTCCGGACAGGGGGCAGCTATGGCTACACCTTC
TRBJ1-2 TRBV6-2/TRBV6-3 . TRBD1 CASSWGQGPYGYGYTF TGTGCCAGCAGTTGGGGACAGGGTCCGTACGGCTATGGCTACACCTTC
TRBJ1-3 TRBV15 many . CATSRDSENTIYF TGTGCCACCAGCAGGGACAGCGAAAACACCATATATTTT
TRBJ2-5 TRBV28 many TRBD2 CASSFSGRLAGGEETQYF TGTGCCAGCAGTTTTTCTGGAAGACTAGCGGGAGGGGAAGAGACCCAGTACTTC
TRBJ2-3 TRBV6-1 many . CASRMTGVSDTQYF TGTGCCAGCCGAATGACGGGGGTCTCAGATACGCAGTATTTT
TRBJ2-7 TRBV6-5 many . CASSYKGRVYEQYF TGTGCCAGCAGTTACAAGGGAAGGGTCTACGAGCAGTACTTC
TRBJ2-7 TRBV27 . TRBD2 CASSSIAGPSEQYF TGTGCCAGCAGTTCCATAGCGGGACCCTCCGAGCAGTACTTC
TRBJ2-2 TRBV5-5 many TRBD1 CASSWGTVGTGELFF TGTGCCAGCAGTTGGGGGACAGTAGGCACCGGGGAGCTGTTTTTT
TRBJ1-2 TRBV9 many . CASSVEGTPDLVGYTF TGTGCCAGCAGCGTAGAGGGGACCCCCGACTTAGTGGGCTACACCTTC
TRBJ2-5 TRBV28 many TRBD2 CASSLGGLVQETQYF TGTGCCAGCAGTTTAGGGGGACTAGTACAAGAGACCCAGTACTTC
TRBJ1-1 TRBV11-2 many TRBD1 CASSWDRINTEAFF TGTGCCAGCAGCTGGGACAGGATCAACACTGAAGCTTTCTTT
TRBJ1-2 TRBV10-3 . TRBD1 CAISDSDRGRSGNYGYTF TGTGCCATCAGCGACTCGGACAGGGGGCGTTCGGGTAACTATGGCTACACCTTC
TRBJ2-7 TRBV5-1 . TRBD2 CASSLEREGYEQYF TGCGCCAGCAGCTTGGAGCGGGAGGGTTACGAGCAGTACTTC
TRBJ2-5 TRBV30 many . CAWGAQSGAQYF TGTGCCTGGGGAGCCCAGTCGGGGGCCCAGTACTTC